The 25 T cell receptor beta chains below were found in one sample sequenced in a study of T cells in Graves' hyperthyroidism and ophthalmopathy. Amplified regions were TCR beta CDR3 sequences from RNA transcripts. HTBI primers drove first-round RT-PCR of the TCR CDR3. MiXCR was run by TCRdb on the multiplex PCR reads, yielding one entry per CDR3 protein. The profile shows under 350,000 distinct CDR3 sequences, 15% to 20% of them singletons. The sequencing sample was made of blood. These receptors all stem from a woman aged 45-59 years with Graves' hyperthyroidism.

This chain joins TRBV19 and TRBJ2-1, with D unresolved. V was trimmed by 3 bases and J by 0 bases, leaving 15 bases between them. From germline, CDR1 is LNHDA and CDR2 SQIVND (reference sequence). The CDR3 contains 17 residues. In DNA, the CDR3 is TGTGCCAGTAGTATGGAAGGTGGGTCAAGCTCCTACAATGAGCAGTTCTTC. Translation gives CASSMEGGSSSYNEQFF. The full variable domain, completed using reference TRBV19 and TRBJ2-1, is DGGITQSPKYLFRKEGQNVTLSCEQNLNHDAMYWYRQDPGQGLRLIYYSQIVNDFQKGDIAEGYSVSREKKESFPLTVTSAQKNPTAFYLCASSMEGGSSSYNEQFFGPGTRLTVL.

The sample holds many counts of this clonotype. At one end the junction does not follow the germline gene, possibly because of a read error. The V and J genes are TRBV6-1 and TRBJ2-1; no clear D gene. Germline V lookup: CDR1 MNHNS, CDR2 SASEGT. The CDR3 totals 13 residues. Here the CDR3 DNA reads TGTGCCAGCAGTGATAAGTCCTCCAATGAGCAGTTCTTC. Its protein is CASSDKSSNEQFF.

This clonotype occurred many times. The chain links TRBV5-1 to TRBJ1-1; D remains ambiguous. V shed 4 bases and J shed 5 bases, with 18 bases lying between them. The germline gives CDR1 SGHRS, CDR2 YFSETQ. CDR3 size: 15 residues. CDR3 coding DNA: TGCGCCAGCAGCACGTCGGCCCTCCCGGGGACTGAAGCTTTCTTT. The encoded protein is CASSTSALPGTEAFF.

The chain recombines TRBV20-1 with TRBJ1-2; D uncertain. Germline assignment: CDR1 DFQATT and CDR2 SNEGSKA (reference sequence). Trimming stripped 0 bases from V and 4 bases from J, with 9 bases between. This CDR3 is built from 13 residues. The CDR3 spells CSARDRQSYGYTF. CDR3 bases: TGCAGTGCTAGAGATCGGCAGTCCTATGGCTACACCTTC.

This sequence joins TRBV18 and TRBJ2-1; D perhaps matches TRBD1 (5 bases). Trimming left V 6 bases short and J 3 bases short, with 15 bases between. The CDR3 has 15 residues. CDR1 is KGHSH and CDR2 is LQKENI in the germline V gene. This chain's CDR3 is CASSLGPSDYNEQFF. CDR3 nucleotides: TGTGCCAGCTCCTTGGGGCCGTCAGACTACAATGAGCAGTTCTTC.

V usage is TRBV5-5 and J usage is TRBJ2-3; D is possibly TRBD2 (5 bases). The ends were cut back, 4 bases at V and 2 bases at J, with 14 bases in the middle. The CDR3 totals 15 residues. Germline CDR1 SGHKS, CDR2 YYEKEE (reference sequence). The CDR3 region is CASSQEGLSTDTQYF. In DNA form, the CDR3 reads TGTGCCAGCAGCCAGGAAGGACTTTCCACAGATACGCAGTATTTT.

This clonotype has more than one count but fewer than ten. The chain couples TRBV30 to TRBJ2-2; tentative D call: TRBD1 (5 bases). The CDR3 covers 13 residues. Germline assignment: CDR1 GTSNPN and CDR2 SVGIG (reference sequence). V lost 2 bases and J lost 4, with 8 bases in between. As DNA, the CDR3 is TGTGCCTGGAGTCCAACAGGCACCGGGGAGCTGTTTTTT. It translates to CAWSPTGTGELFF. The variable domain in full, with the rest retrieved from reference TRBV30 and TRBJ2-2, is SQTIHQWPATLVQPVGSPLSLECTVEGTSNPNLYWYRQAAGRGLQLLFYSVGIGQISSEVPQNLSASRPQDRQFILSSKKLLLSDSGFYLCAWSPTGTGELFFGEGSRLTVL.

This clonotype appeared many times. CDR3 bases: TGTGCCAGCAGCGAGGGGCGGGGCGACTACAATGAGCAGTTCTTC. It yields the protein CASSEGRGDYNEQFF. This chain connects TRBV7-9 to TRBJ2-1; a possible D gene is TRBD2 (6 bases). Trimming pared 5 bases from V and 3 bases from J, leaving 14 bases between. Germline V gives CDR1 SEHNR, CDR2 FQNEAQ (reference sequence). The CDR3 has 15 amino acids.

A word on this clonotype: One end of the junction does not line up with germline, which may come from a read error. The chain couples TRBV2 to TRBJ2-2; D is unresolved. The germline V gene has CDR1 SNHLY and CDR2 FYNNEI. CDR3 length: 12 amino acids. CDR3 sequence: CATSANTGELFF. CDR3 sequence (DNA): TGTGCCACCAGTGCGAACACCGGGGAGCTGTTTTTT. The full variable domain, completed using reference TRBV2 and TRBJ2-2, is EPEVTQTPSHQVTQMGQEVILRCVPISNHLYFYWYRQILGQKVEFLVSFYNNEISEKSEIFDDQFSVERPDGSNFTLKIRSTKLEDSAMYFCATSANTGELFFGEGSRLTVL.

The chain links TRBV11-2 to TRBJ2-1; 7 bases map to TRBD2. The V segment lost 10 bases and the J segment 6 bases; nucleotides outside the gene matches: 15. The CDR3 has 15 amino acids. Germline assignment: CDR1 SGHAT and CDR2 FQNNGV. The CDR3 DNA reads as TGTGCCATCAGTGATAGGTCTAGCGGACCCAATGAGCAGTTCTTC. It is translated as CAISDRSSGPNEQFF.

The chain employs TRBV10-3 and TRBJ2-3; D assignment may be TRBD1 or TRBD2 (5 bases each). The CDR3 is 14 amino acids. Per germline, CDR1 ENHRY and CDR2 SYGVKD. V lost 4 bases and J lost 1, with 9 bases in between. This CDR3 is CAISAGAGTDTQYF. The CDR3 DNA reads TGTGCCATCAGTGCCGGGGCCGGCACAGATACGCAGTATTTT.

This chain connects TRBV12-5 to TRBJ2-2; D not resolved. CDR1 is LGHNT and CDR2 is FRNRAP in the germline V gene. V lost 6 bases, J lost 5 bases, and 7 bases lay in between. The CDR3 loop spans 12 amino acids. The DNA for the CDR3 is TGTGCTAGTGGCCCCGGGACCGGGGAGCTGTTTTTT. Translated, it gives CASGPGTGELFF.

This sequence joins TRBV7-2 and TRBJ1-2, with D perhaps TRBD1 (5 bases). V gave up 5 bases and J gave up 2 bases, with 15 bases separating them. CDR3 length: 15 amino acids. Germline CDR1 reads SGHTA; CDR2 reads FQGNSA. The CDR3 coding sequence is TGTGCCAGCAGCCCCGTGACGGGGACCAACTATGGCTACACCTTC. This gives the protein CASSPVTGTNYGYTF.

J is TRBJ1-1 and V is TRBV29-1; D remains unclear. The length of the CDR3 is 15 residues. Trimming took off 2 bases at V and 1 base at J, with 14 bases between the two ends. CDR1 is SQVTM, CDR2 ANQGSEA, per germline. The CDR3 is CSVESSEASNTEAFF. CDR3 DNA: TGCAGCGTTGAATCTAGCGAGGCGTCGAACACTGAAGCTTTCTTT.

This clonotype showed up just a few times. The chain employs TRBV5-1 and TRBJ2-2; D is perhaps TRBD2 (5 bases). This CDR3 has 14 amino acids. V lost 2 bases and J lost 7, with 12 bases in between. The V gene's germline CDR1 is SGHRS and CDR2 YFSETQ. The CDR3 reads CASSLGPGGGELFF. In DNA, the CDR3 is TGCGCCAGCAGCTTAGGACCTGGAGGCGGGGAGCTGTTTTTT. The full variable domain, completed using reference TRBV5-1 and TRBJ2-2, is KAGVTQTPRYLIKTRGQQVTLSCSPISGHRSVSWYQQTPGQGLQFLFEYFSETQRNKGNFPGRFSGRQFSNSRSEMNVSTLELGDSALYLCASSLGPGGGELFFGEGSRLTVL.

The chain combines TRBV11-2 with TRBJ2-1; the D is unclear. The germline V gene has CDR1 SGHAT and CDR2 FQNNGV. The CDR3 extends over 15 amino acids. V was shortened by 3 bases and J by 6 bases, with 15 bases between the two germline ends. The CDR3 region is CASSFSSVSSNEQFF. CDR3 DNA sequence: TGTGCCAGCAGCTTCTCTTCGGTTTCAAGCAATGAGCAGTTCTTC.

This clonotype was detected only a few times. The J gene is TRBJ2-7, the V gene TRBV9, with a weak D call TRBD2 (6 bases). Germline V gene sequence: CDR1 SGDLS, CDR2 YYNGEE. This CDR3 spans 13 amino acids. Trimming removed 3 bases at V and 6 bases at J, with 13 bases between. CDR3: CASSDGTSREQYF. The CDR3 bases are TGTGCCAGCAGCGACGGCACTAGCCGCGAGCAGTACTTC. Full variable domain (outside the CDR3, taken from reference TRBV9 and TRBJ2-7): DSGVTQTPKHLITATGQRVTLRCSPRSGDLSVYWYQQSLDQGLQFLIQYYNGEERAKGNILERFSAQQFPDLHSELNLSSLELGDSALYFCASSDGTSREQYFGPGTRLTVT.

There are a few counts of this clonotype. The J gene is TRBJ1-1, the V gene TRBV20-1; D is unclear. V was cut by 3 bases and J by 5 bases, with 7 bases left in between. Germline V gene sequence: CDR1 DFQATT, CDR2 SNEGSKA (reference sequence). There are 11 residues in the CDR3. For the CDR3, the DNA is TGCAGTGCTAGGAAGGGTACTGAAGCTTTCTTT. Its translation: CSARKGTEAFF.

This clonotype was seen a few times. The chain couples TRBV5-1 to TRBJ2-7; 9 positions match TRBD2. CDR1 SGHRS and CDR2 YFSETQ come from the germline V gene. The V segment lost 3 bases and the J segment 4 bases; nucleotides outside the gene matches: 8. The CDR3 covers 15 residues. The CDR3 region has the DNA TGCGCCAGCAGCTCCTTAGCGGGAGAGAATTACGAGCAGTACTTC. Residues: CASSSLAGENYEQYF.

This clonotype was seen a handful of times. This chain uses TRBV7-3 with TRBJ2-5; D is undetermined. CDR3 length: 15 amino acids. V gave up 5 bases and J gave up 2 bases, with 15 bases separating them. Germline-derived CDR1 and CDR2 are SGHTA and FQGTGA. CDR3 nucleotide sequence: TGTGCCAGCAGCGCCAGCGCAGTGGGTCAAGAGACCCAGTACTTC. It encodes CASSASAVGQETQYF. The full variable domain, in which reference TRBV7-3 and TRBJ2-5 provide the parts outside the CDR3, is GAGVSQTPSNKVTEKGKYVELRCDPISGHTALYWYRQSLGQGPEFLIYFQGTGAADDSGLPNDRFFAVRPEGSVSTLKIQRTERGDSAVYLCASSASAVGQETQYFGPGTRLLVL.

The table lists this clonotype with a few counts. CDR3 in amino acids: CASSQLTLNNEQFF. CDR3 nucleotide sequence: TGTGCCAGCAGCCAATTGACTCTGAACAATGAGCAGTTCTTC. This rearrangement joins TRBV3-1 to TRBJ2-1; D gene unclear. CDR3 size: 14 residues. Germline-derived CDR1 and CDR2 are LGHDT and YNNKEL (reference sequence). Trimming stripped 2 bases from V and 5 bases from J, with 10 bases between.

This sequence joins TRBV6-1 and TRBJ2-7; 7 bases map to TRBD2. J lost 5 bases, V lost 5 bases, and 3 bases had no gene match. From germline, CDR1 is MNHNS and CDR2 SASEGT. The CDR3 consists of 12 residues. CDR3 in amino acids: CASSIGTNEQYF. CDR3 coding DNA: TGTGCCAGCAGTATAGGGACTAACGAGCAGTACTTC.

V is TRBV28 and J is TRBJ1-5; TRBD1 matches 10 bases. Germline V gene sequence: CDR1 MDHEN, CDR2 SYDVKM. J gave up 7 bases and V 6 bases, and 6 bases lay outside the gene matches. There are 14 residues in the CDR3. The CDR3 DNA is TGTGCCAGCAGCCGGGACAGGGGTCACCAGCCCCAGCATTTT. Translating gives CASSRDRGHQPQHF. Variable domain in full (rest from reference TRBV28 and TRBJ1-5): DVKVTQSSRYLVKRTGEKVFLECVQDMDHENMFWYRQDPGLGLRLIYFSYDVKMKEKGDIPEGYSVSREKKERFSLILESASTNQTSMYLCASSRDRGHQPQHFGDGTRLSIL.

The V call is TRBV25-1, the J call TRBJ1-1, with D uncertain. The CDR3 sequence is 13 residues long. The V and J ends lost 1 base and 2 bases respectively, with 5 bases between them. Germline assignment: CDR1 MGHDK and CDR2 SYGVNS. This CDR3 reads CASSESPNTEAFF. As DNA, the CDR3 is TGTGCCAGCAGTGAATCACCAAACACTGAAGCTTTCTTT.

The chain links TRBV9 to TRBJ2-4; TRBD2 matches 8 bases. With V trimmed by 0 bases and J by 8 bases, 10 bases remained unmatched. This CDR3 is built from 16 residues. Germline-derived CDR1 and CDR2 are SGDLS and YYNGEE. CDR3 DNA sequence: TGTGCCAGCAGCGTAGCCCCAGCGGGAGCAAGGGACATTCAGTACTTC. Translation: CASSVAPAGARDIQYF.